The 32 T cell receptor beta chains below all came from one sample that was sequenced in a study of cytomegalovirus exposure and HLA in healthy donors. The PCR contained 60 Vbeta and 13 Jbeta primers. Here immunoSEQ multiplex PCR was the method, and the copy in TCRdb shows in-frame clones only, minus some. In the table there are about 69,000 clones, less than 70% of which are singletons. The sample comprised PBMCs. The origin of the receptors is a woman aged 25 to 39 in good health and CMV-seronegative.

This chain links TRBV21-1 with TRBJ1-1; the DNA was not used to check the table's D call, TRBD1. TRBV21-1 is classified as a pseudogene. CDR3 length: 14 residues. CDR3 coding DNA: TGTGCCAGCAACTTACAGGGGGCGAAGACTGAAGCTTTCTTT. It yields the protein CASNLQGAKTEAFF.

The chain couples TRBV6-6 to TRBJ2-3; tentatively, D is TRBD2 (5 bases). Per the germline V gene, CDR1 is MNHNY and CDR2 is SVGAGI (reference sequence). V gave up 4 bases and J gave up 9 bases, with 8 bases separating them. This CDR3 is built from 11 residues. The CDR3 spells CASSSGETQYF. DNA for the CDR3: TGTGCCAGCAGTTCCGGGGAAACGCAGTATTTT.

The chain couples TRBV10-3 to TRBJ2-1; the D gene is possibly TRBD2 (6 bases). There are 15 residues in the CDR3. Germline CDR1 and CDR2: ENHRY and SYGVKD. The V gene lost 8 bases and the J gene lost 2 bases, with 16 bases spanning the gap. The CDR3 DNA is TGTGCCATCCTCCGGGGCGGGGAACCCTACAATGAGCAGTTCTTC. It yields the protein CAILRGGEPYNEQFF.

This clone appeared a few times. The chain is built from TRBV30 and TRBJ1-1, with D perhaps matching TRBD1 (6 bases). This CDR3 comprises 15 residues. The V end was cut by 0 bases, the J end by 4 bases, with 15 bases between. Germline V gives CDR1 GTSNPN, CDR2 SVGIG (reference sequence). Here the CDR3 reads CAWSVAGAGLTEAFF. In DNA, the CDR3 is TGTGCCTGGAGTGTCGCGGGGGCAGGGCTCACTGAAGCTTTCTTT.

There are a few counts of this clone. The rearrangement uses TRBV6-1 and TRBJ2-1, with a tentative D call TRBD1 (5 bases). Trimming stripped 6 bases from V and 2 bases from J, with 14 bases between. The CDR3 is 15 residues long. Looked up from germline, CDR1 is MNHNS and CDR2 is SASEGT. Here the CDR3 DNA reads TGTGCCAGCAGGACAACAGGTTCACCCTACAATGAGCAGTTCTTC. It specifies CASRTTGSPYNEQFF.

The chain uses TRBV28 and TRBJ1-3; the D is unclear. Between the trimmed V and J ends, which lost 7 bases and 2 bases, there was a span of 9 bases. CDR1 is MDHEN and CDR2 is SYDVKM in the germline V gene. The CDR3 covers 13 residues. The CDR3 region is CASNFRAGNTIYF. For the CDR3, the DNA is TGTGCCAGCAACTTTCGGGCTGGAAACACCATATATTTT. Looking up the rest from reference TRBV28 and TRBJ1-3 gives the full variable domain: DVKVTQSSRYLVKRTGEKVFLECVQDMDHENMFWYRQDPGLGLRLIYFSYDVKMKEKGDIPEGYSVSREKKERFSLILESASTNQTSMYLCASNFRAGNTIYFGEGSWLTVV.

DNA of the CDR3: TGTGCCAGCCGAGACAGGGGATTAACAGATACGCAGTATTTT. This sequence encodes CASRDRGLTDTQYF. This rearrangement joins TRBV2 to TRBJ2-3; 8 bases map to TRBD1. This CDR3 contains 14 residues. Germline CDR1 SNHLY, CDR2 FYNNEI. Trimming removed 8 bases from V and 3 bases from J; junction bases left unmatched: 7.

This chain connects TRBV6-1 to TRBJ1-2; possibly TRBD1 for D (5 bases). The V end was cut by 7 bases, the J end by 2 bases, with 11 bases between. This CDR3 is 13 amino acids long. Germline V lookup: CDR1 MNHNS, CDR2 SASEGT. The CDR3 DNA is TGTGCCAGCACTCCGACAGAGAACTATGGCTACACCTTC. It encodes CASTPTENYGYTF.

This clone rates as medium-sized (0.01 to 0.1%). V is TRBV16 and J is TRBJ2-3; D not resolved. V shed 3 bases and J shed 3 bases, with 7 bases lying between them. Germline V gene lookup returns CDR1 KGHSY and CDR2 FQNENV. This CDR3 region has 13 residues. The CDR3 coding sequence is TGTGCCAGCAGCCAGCGTGTGACAGATACGCAGTATTTT. Translated: CASSQRVTDTQYF.

The rearrangement joins TRBV5-5 to TRBJ1-5; 7 bases align to TRBD1. This CDR3 comprises 15 residues. The V gene's germline CDR1 is SGHKS and CDR2 YYEKEE (reference sequence). V shed 6 bases and J 4 bases; nucleotides not matched to a gene: 10. DNA for the CDR3: TGTGCCAGCAACGTTGATACAGGGGATAATCAGCCCCAGCATTTT. Translating gives CASNVDTGDNQPQHF.

The sample holds a few counts of this clone. The CDR3 DNA is TGTGCCAGCACCCGGACTAGCGGGGGGGCAACCTACGAGCAGTACTTC. Protein: CASTRTSGGATYEQYF. The chain uses TRBV7-9 and TRBJ2-5; 15 bases agree with TRBD2. The J call may be incorrect, as the DNA end agrees better with TRBJ2-7. The CDR3 is made up of 16 amino acids. CDR1 is SEHNR, CDR2 FQNEAQ, per germline (reference sequence).

The chain carries TRBV2 and TRBJ1-1; 9 bases map to TRBD1. Germline CDR1 is SNHLY and CDR2 is FYNNEI. CDR3 size: 12 residues. After removal of 5 bases from V and 12 bases from J, the junction contained 7 bases not matched to a gene. The CDR3 DNA sequence: TGTGCCAGCAGTACGGGACAGGGAATAACTTTCTTT. Protein sequence: CASSTGQGITFF.

This clone was seen a handful of times. This chain connects TRBV2 to TRBJ1-3, with no clear D. Germline values: CDR1 SNHLY, CDR2 FYNNEI. The CDR3 is made up of 16 amino acids. The V end was cut by 4 bases, the J end by 0 bases, with 13 bases between. CDR3 DNA: TGTGCCAGCAGTGGTTCAGTTAAAAGCTCTGGAAACACCATATATTTT. It translates to CASSGSVKSSGNTIYF.

The CDR3 sequence is CSARTGGDYGYTF. Here the CDR3 DNA reads TGCAGCGCGAGGACAGGGGGGGACTATGGCTACACCTTC. This chain links TRBV29-1 with TRBJ1-2; 10 bases are a match to TRBD1. V shed 7 bases and J 3 bases; nucleotides not matched to a gene: 5. This CDR3 is 13 amino acids long. The germline V gene has CDR1 SQVTM and CDR2 ANQGSEA.

In the case of this clone: Other DNA sequences of this sample code for an identical CDR3. This rearrangement joins TRBV7-3 to TRBJ2-1, with 7 bases aligning to TRBD2. This CDR3 has 14 residues. CDR1 SGHTA and CDR2 FQGTGA come from the germline V gene. J was trimmed by 1 base and V by 6 bases; bases with no gene match: 3. DNA for the CDR3: TGTGCCAGCAGTGAGCGGGGATCCTACAATGAGCAGTTCTTC. Residues: CASSERGSYNEQFF.

In DNA form, the CDR3 reads TGTGCCAGCAGCCAAGTGGGGGACACCTATGCCAACGTCCTGACTTTC. Its protein is CASSQVGDTYANVLTF. The rearrangement links TRBV4-2 to TRBJ2-6; D perhaps matches TRBD1 (6 bases). The CDR3 loop spans 16 amino acids. Germline lookup yields CDR1 LGHNA and CDR2 YNFKEQ. V gave up 1 base and J gave up 7 bases, with 14 bases separating them.

The chain carries TRBV19 and TRBJ1-2; 9 positions match TRBD1. The CDR3 spans 17 residues. V was clipped by 5 bases and J by 2 bases; unmatched bases: 12. Germline V CDR1 and CDR2: LNHDA, SQIVND (reference sequence). CDR3 sequence reads: CASSPYGTGRKNYGYTF. The CDR3 nucleotides are TGTGCCAGTAGTCCCTACGGGACAGGGCGGAAGAACTATGGCTACACCTTC.

The CDR3 DNA reads as TGTGCCAGCAGCGGACAGGGGGCGAGTCAGCCCCAGCATTTT. It specifies CASSGQGASQPQHF. The chain is built from TRBV9 and TRBJ1-5, with 10 bases matching TRBD1. V lost 3 bases, J lost 6 bases, and 3 bases stayed unmatched. The CDR3 length is 14 residues. The V gene's germline CDR1 is SGDLS and CDR2 YYNGEE. Filled out from reference TRBV9 and TRBJ1-5, the complete variable domain reads DSGVTQTPKHLITATGQRVTLRCSPRSGDLSVYWYQQSLDQGLQFLIQYYNGEERAKGNILERFSAQQFPDLHSELNLSSLELGDSALYFCASSGQGASQPQHFGDGTRLSIL.

The genes are TRBV7-9 and TRBJ2-3, with D tentatively TRBD1 (5 bases). The CDR3 is made up of 13 amino acids. With 5 bases removed from V and 13 bases from J, the gap between germline ends came to 19 bases. In germline, CDR1 is SEHNR, CDR2 FQNEAQ (reference sequence). The CDR3 nucleotides are TGTGCCAGCAGCCGTAGACAGACCCCCCGGGAGTATTTT. Translating gives CASSRRQTPREYF. Full variable domain (missing parts from reference TRBV7-9 and TRBJ2-3): DTGVSQNPRHKITKRGQNVTFRCDPISEHNRLYWYRQTLGQGPEFLTYFQNEAQLEKSRLLSDRFSAERPKGSFSTLEIQRTEQGDSAMYLCASSRRQTPREYFGPGTRLTVL.

The chain recombines TRBV2 with TRBJ2-1, with 8 nucleotides matching TRBD2. With 2 bases clipped from V and 4 bases from J, the junction kept 1 base outside the gene matches. Germline CDR1 reads SNHLY; CDR2 reads FYNNEI. CDR3 length: 14 amino acids. The CDR3: CASSERLAYNEQFF. CDR3 sequence (DNA): TGTGCCAGCAGTGAAAGACTAGCGTACAATGAGCAGTTCTTC.

CDR3 nucleotide sequence: TGTGCCAGCAGCCCCACGGGGGGCAGGAGGGACAATGAGCAGTTCTTC. Its protein is CASSPTGGRRDNEQFF. This chain links TRBV5-4 with TRBJ2-1; a possible D gene is TRBD2 (7 bases). There are 16 residues in the CDR3. Trimming shortened V by 4 bases and J by 5 bases, and 19 bases separated the two germline ends. Germline CDR1 reads SGHNT; CDR2 reads YYREEE (reference sequence).

CDR3 nucleotides: TGTGCCAGCAGGCCGAACCCCGGGACAGGGCCGAACGAGCAGTACTTC. Its translation is CASRPNPGTGPNEQYF. The chain is built from TRBV28 and TRBJ2-7; 9 bases map to TRBD1. J gave up 5 bases and V 6 bases, and 14 bases lay outside the gene matches. CDR1 is MDHEN and CDR2 is SYDVKM in the germline V gene. The CDR3 runs 16 residues.

The gene calls are TRBV9 and TRBJ2-3; 9 positions match TRBD2. This CDR3 is built from 15 residues. The germline CDR1 and CDR2 sequences are SGDLS and YYNGEE. V dropped 3 bases and J dropped 5; count of bases not matched to a gene: 7. In DNA form, the CDR3 reads TGTGCCAGCAGCGCCTTAGCGGGGGAGGTAGATACGCAGTATTTT. Residues: CASSALAGEVDTQYF.

V and J are TRBV5-1 and TRBJ2-3; TRBD1 matches at 8 bases. The CDR3 totals 16 residues. The germline gives CDR1 SGHRS, CDR2 YFSETQ. Germline trimming cut 2 bases from V and 3 bases from J; bases unmatched to any gene: 8. The CDR3, as DNA: TGCGCCAGCAGCTTCCAGGGGGCGCTTATGACAGATACGCAGTATTTT. As protein: CASSFQGALMTDTQYF.

This clone turned up a few times. The rearrangement uses TRBV6-5 and TRBJ1-1; 7 bases are shared with TRBD1. The V gene end was trimmed by 7 bases and the J gene end by 0 bases; junction bases not matched to a gene: 8. The CDR3 runs 15 residues. Germline lookup yields CDR1 MNHEY and CDR2 SVGAGI. The CDR3 reads CASNRDRSMNTEAFF. CDR3 coding DNA: TGTGCCAGCAACCGGGACAGATCGATGAACACTGAAGCTTTCTTT.

The V call is TRBV2, the J call TRBJ1-4; 9 bases fit TRBD1. The CDR3 consists of 15 residues. The germline CDR1 and CDR2 sequences are SNHLY and FYNNEI. The V gene end was trimmed by 6 bases and the J gene end by 4 bases; junction bases not matched to a gene: 6. The CDR3 sequence: CASRTGGGGNEKLFF. As DNA, the CDR3 is TGTGCCAGCAGAACAGGGGGCGGTGGTAATGAAAAACTGTTTTTT.

The chain has TRBV27 and TRBJ2-7, with 7 bases identical to TRBD2. Germline assignment: CDR1 MNHEY and CDR2 SMNVEV (reference sequence). This CDR3 is built from 14 residues. V shed 6 bases and J 6 bases; nucleotides not matched to a gene: 11. The CDR3 DNA reads as TGTGCCAGCAGCCCTGGAGGGTCGGGGGGCGAGCAGTACTTC. It specifies CASSPGGSGGEQYF.

This clone occurred a few times. This sequence joins TRBV5-4 and TRBJ2-7; 9 bases agree with TRBD1. This CDR3 has 14 amino acids. From germline, CDR1 is SGHNT and CDR2 YYREEE (reference sequence). Losses at the gene ends were 3 bases for V and 2 bases for J; bases not matched to a gene: 3. The CDR3 DNA is TGTGCCAGCAGCTCACGACAGGGGGCCTACGAGCAGTACTTC. Translating it yields CASSSRQGAYEQYF.

This sequence joins TRBV6-5 and TRBJ2-7, with a tentative D call TRBD2 (5 bases). Germline V gives CDR1 MNHEY, CDR2 SVGAGI. Trimming shortened V by 0 bases and J by 7 bases, and 19 bases separated the two germline ends. The CDR3 has 16 amino acids. In DNA form, the CDR3 reads TGTGCCAGCAGTTACTCGATTATCGGCCAACCGGGGGAGCAGTACTTC. Residues: CASSYSIIGQPGEQYF.

The chain has TRBV19 and TRBJ1-5; D call uncertain. This CDR3 is built from 14 residues. Germline V gene data show CDR1 as LNHDA and CDR2 as SQIVND (reference sequence). The V and J ends lost 7 bases and 4 bases respectively, with 14 bases between them. As DNA, the CDR3 is TGTGCCAGTAAGCGACGGGAACATAATCAGCCCCAGCATTTT. Encoded protein: CASKRREHNQPQHF.

The chain combines TRBV9 with TRBJ1-1; D gene uncertain. CDR1 and CDR2 (germline): SGDLS, YYNGEE. V shed 4 bases and J shed 0 bases, with 16 bases lying between them. The CDR3 spans 16 residues. This chain's CDR3 is CASSPPGRSMNTEAFF. The CDR3 region has the DNA TGTGCCAGCAGCCCGCCGGGTAGGAGTATGAACACTGAAGCTTTCTTT.

This chain joins TRBV6-5 and TRBJ1-2, with 7 bases lining up with TRBD1. The V and J ends lost 0 bases and 5 bases, in that order; junction bases with no gene match: 9. Germline V lookup: CDR1 MNHEY, CDR2 SVGAGI. This CDR3 has 16 residues. The CDR3 DNA sequence: TGTGCCAGCAGTTACTCGAACGCCAGGGGGTTGTATGGCTACACCTTC. This encodes CASSYSNARGLYGYTF.